This entry concerns a single T cell receptor beta chain. This sample is part of a study of blood T cell repertoires in COVID-19. The CDR3 covers 15 residues. Germline CDR1 is KGHSH and CDR2 is LQKENI. V lost 3 bases and J lost 4; bases outside the gene matches: 4. Sequencing was performed with immunoSEQ multiplex PCR; in TCRdb, only in-frame clones are kept and a portion is missing. The repertoire consists of about 59,000 clones, with approximately 80% occurring once and the leading ten covering more than 7.5%. This receptor was taken from a human donor in a cohort sampled during active COVID-19. The material sequenced was peripheral blood. The chain joins TRBV18 to TRBJ1-3; 9 bases agree with TRBD1. CDR3 residues: CASSPGQGVGNTIYF. CDR3 DNA sequence: TGTGCCAGCTCACCGGGACAGGGCGTCGGAAACACCATATATTTT.